The sequence of this TCR beta chain was determined in a study of regulatory T cells in long-lasting Graves disease. Study-level points and caveats: Sharing of public clonotypes was greater in persistent patients (about 3,000) than in new patients (approximately 940). Patients whose Graves' disease persisted exhibited lower TCR diversity than those newly diagnosed. Among samples with persistent disease, TRBV28, TRBJ1-2 and TRBJ2-5 were favored.

Both iRepertoire HTBI primers and Arm-PCR of CDR3 regions were used to build the TCR beta libraries. TCRdb analysed the multiplex PCR reads with MiXCR anew, one entry per CDR3 protein. This table has some 300,000 distinct CDR3 sequences, 22% appearing once. The time point denotes: persistent/refractory GD, antithyroid drugs over 5 years with positive TRAb. After RNA was extracted from PBMCs, the TCR library was made from it. As a group, patients came from one endocrinology department in Xi'an, China. CDR1 is DFQATT, CDR2 SNEGSKA, per germline (reference sequence). V lost 3 bases to trimming and J lost 8 bases, with 14 bases between them. CDR3 length: 13 amino acids. Note on this clonotype: Its antigen remains unknown.

V and J are TRBV20-1 and TRBJ2-4, with D possibly matching TRBD2 (7 bases). The clonotype was recovered from a female donor with Graves disease. Here the sequenced sample was peripheral blood mononuclear cells (PBMCs), taken when the disease was refractory, from a patient treated with antithyroid drugs. In nucleotides, the CDR3 is TGCAGTGCTAGGGGGGGGCCTGGGGACATTCAGTACTTC. Its translation: CSARGGPGDIQYF.